Shown below are 21 T cell receptor beta chains from a single sample sequenced in a study of T-cell memory formation after mild COVID-19. MiXCR, run by TCRdb on the 5' RACE reads, gives a single entry per CDR3 protein. This sample carries some 100,000 distinct CDR3 sequences, approximately 10% of them seen once, and the ten largest clones take roughly two fifths. The sample was PBMCs or a T cell subset sorted from them (not recorded which). The receptors originated from a man in his late teens or twenties who had mild COVID-19 (a few samples of this study predate the infection). Cell type and time point are not known.

The genes are TRBV5-1 and TRBJ2-1; TRBD2 is a possible D gene (6 bases). TRBJ2-5 explains the end of the DNA better; the J call may be wrong. From germline, CDR1 is SGHRS and CDR2 YFSETQ. The CDR3 runs 14 residues. The CDR3: CASGPPGFRETQYF. The DNA of the CDR3 is TGCGCGAGCGGGCCCCCGGGCTTTAGGGAGACCCAGTACTTC.

This clonotype has more than one count but fewer than ten. The CDR3 coding sequence is TGTGCCAGCTCACCACTTCCAGGGGAGGAACCTTCCGGGGAGCTGTTTTTT. It is translated as CASSPLPGEEPSGELFF. The chain carries TRBV18 and TRBJ2-2, with D possibly called TRBD1 or TRBD2 (6 bases each). Germline assignment: CDR1 KGHSH and CDR2 LQKENI. V was shortened by 1 base and J by 6 bases, with 18 bases between the two germline ends. This CDR3 contains 17 residues.

V and J are TRBV7-9 and TRBJ2-2, with TRBD1 matching 10 bases. This CDR3 has 15 residues. The V gene's germline CDR1 is SEHNR and CDR2 FQNEAQ (reference sequence). Unmatched junction bases numbered 5, after V lost 5 bases and J lost 5 bases. For the CDR3, the DNA is TGTGCCAGCAGCCCCGGGACAGGGGTTACCGGGGAGCTGTTTTTT. Translation: CASSPGTGVTGELFF.

This clonotype occurred many times. This rearrangement joins TRBV7-9 to TRBJ2-3; maybe TRBD2 (5 bases). The length of the CDR3 is 15 residues. Germline CDR1 SEHNR, CDR2 FQNEAQ (reference sequence). V dropped 2 bases and J dropped 0 bases, with 9 bases sitting between them. The CDR3 sequence is CASSLLLGSTDTQYF. CDR3 DNA sequence: TGTGCCAGCAGCTTACTACTAGGTAGCACAGATACGCAGTATTTT.

V is TRBV5-1 and J is TRBJ2-1; D not resolved. The CDR3 consists of 16 residues. CDR1 and CDR2 from the germline V gene are SGHRS and YFSETQ. Trimming shortened V by 1 base and J by 2 bases, and 13 bases separated the two germline ends. The CDR3 DNA reads TGCGCCAGCAGCTTGTCCGCGACCAACACCTACAATGAGCAGTTCTTC. Amino acids: CASSLSATNTYNEQFF.

The J gene is TRBJ2-5, the V gene TRBV7-9; 9 bases agree with TRBD1. Per germline, CDR1 SEHNR and CDR2 FQNEAQ (reference sequence). The CDR3 loop spans 15 amino acids. Trimming cost V 5 bases and J 3 bases; bases outside gene matches: 7. Here the CDR3 reads CASSRAGTGKETQYF. In DNA, the CDR3 is TGTGCCAGCAGCCGTGCCGGGACAGGGAAAGAGACCCAGTACTTC.

The table lists this clonotype with a few counts. V and J are TRBV7-2 and TRBJ1-2; 10 positions agree with TRBD1. Germline CDR1 and CDR2: SGHTA and FQGNSA. J lost 4 bases, V lost 4 bases, and 15 bases had no gene match. The CDR3 has 18 amino acids. This chain's CDR3 is CASSSYRDRGRGPYGYTF. The CDR3 DNA sequence: TGTGCCAGCAGCTCTTATCGGGACAGGGGAAGAGGGCCCTATGGCTACACCTTC.

V usage is TRBV7-2 and J usage is TRBJ1-4; D unresolved. V lost 5 bases, J lost 5 bases, and 12 bases lay in between. This CDR3 spans 14 amino acids. Germline V gene data show CDR1 as SGHTA and CDR2 as FQGNSA. The chain's CDR3 is CASSEMDGNEKLFF. The CDR3 bases are TGTGCCAGCAGCGAGATGGACGGGAATGAAAAACTGTTTTTT.

This clonotype was detected only a few times. The gene calls are TRBV29-1 and TRBJ1-2; 9 bases match TRBD1. The CDR3 totals 15 residues. Germline lookup yields CDR1 SQVTM and CDR2 ANQGSEA. The ends lost 7 bases at V and 9 bases at J; junction bases unmatched: 18. CDR3 coding DNA: TGCAGCGCCTTGAATCGACTTGGGGACAGGGAGAGCTACACCTTC. It is translated as CSALNRLGDRESYTF.

This clonotype was seen a few times. The V gene is TRBV5-1, the J gene TRBJ2-1, with D maybe TRBD2 (5 bases). Trimming shortened V by 3 bases and J by 8 bases, and 15 bases separated the two germline ends. Germline V lookup: CDR1 SGHRS, CDR2 YFSETQ. The CDR3 is made up of 14 amino acids. The CDR3: CASSYSAGSYEQFF. The DNA for the CDR3 is TGCGCCAGCAGCTATTCGGCGGGTAGCTATGAGCAGTTCTTC.

This clonotype has only a few counts. The chain uses TRBV7-6 and TRBJ2-1; D is possibly TRBD1 (6 bases). Trimming took off 2 bases at V and 9 bases at J, with 14 bases between the two ends. The length of the CDR3 is 14 residues. CDR1 and CDR2 from the germline V gene are SGHVS and FNYEAQ. The CDR3 DNA follows: TGTGCCAGCAGCTTATCACAGGGCTATCTTGAGCAGTTCTTC. Amino acid sequence: CASSLSQGYLEQFF.

This clonotype was observed many times. The V and J genes are TRBV24-1 and TRBJ1-5; D unclear. The CDR3 has 13 amino acids. CDR1 and CDR2 from the germline V gene are KGHDR and SFDVKD. The germline V and J ends were trimmed by 6 bases and 4 bases, with 9 bases remaining between them. CDR3 in DNA: TGTGCCACCAGTCCAGGTTGGAATCAGCCCCAGCATTTT. This translates into CATSPGWNQPQHF.

CDR3 residues: CASSFSAENTEAFF. CDR3 nucleotide sequence: TGTGCCAGCAGTTTCTCAGCCGAGAACACTGAAGCTTTCTTT. This chain connects TRBV12-3 or TRBV12-4 to TRBJ1-1; no clear D gene. CDR3 length: 14 amino acids. V was shortened by 3 bases and J by 1 base, with 9 bases between the two germline ends.

In its sample, this clonotype was seen a few times. DNA for the CDR3: TGTGCCAGCAGCTTAGGGACAAGAGCCTACGAGCAGTACTTC. Translated: CASSLGTRAYEQYF. The V and J genes are TRBV7-9 and TRBJ2-7, with TRBD1 as a possible D gene (5 bases). The CDR3 runs 14 residues. Trimming removed 1 base from V and 2 bases from J, with 9 bases in between. Germline V gene sequence: CDR1 SEHNR, CDR2 FQNEAQ (reference sequence).

The genes are TRBV7-3 and TRBJ2-5; TRBD2 agrees at 8 bases. The germline V gene has CDR1 SGHTA and CDR2 FQGTGA. The CDR3 loop spans 15 amino acids. V lost 3 bases, J lost 5 bases, and 8 bases stayed unmatched. In DNA form, the CDR3 reads TGTGCCAGCAGCTTCACGGGGGGGTCCGGGGAGACCCAGTACTTC. Translated: CASSFTGGSGETQYF.

This clonotype was observed many times. This rearrangement joins TRBV9 to TRBJ2-3; a weak D match, TRBD2 (6 bases). There are 15 residues in the CDR3. Per germline, CDR1 SGDLS and CDR2 YYNGEE. Trimming removed 0 bases at V and 4 bases at J, with 12 bases between. The CDR3 DNA reads TGTGCCAGCAGCGTAGGGGCTAGCGAGTCAGATACGCAGTATTTT. Encoded protein: CASSVGASESDTQYF.

The V and J genes are TRBV5-1 and TRBJ2-2, with D hard to call. Between the trimmed V and J ends, which lost 5 bases and 1 base, there was a span of 6 bases. CDR3 length equals 13 residues. The germline V gene has CDR1 SGHRS and CDR2 YFSETQ. Here the CDR3 reads CASRRQNTGELFF. CDR3 in DNA: TGCGCCAGCAGAAGACAGAACACCGGGGAGCTGTTTTTT.

The sample holds a few counts of this clonotype. V gene TRBV11-2 combines with J gene TRBJ2-3; D possibly matches TRBD1 or TRBD2 (6 bases each). Trimming took off 7 bases at V and 2 bases at J, with 19 bases between the two ends. Germline lookup yields CDR1 SGHAT and CDR2 FQNNGV. This CDR3 region has 16 residues. The CDR3 sequence is CASKSFGGEVTDTQYF. CDR3 in DNA: TGTGCCAGCAAGTCCTTCGGGGGCGAGGTCACAGATACGCAGTATTTT.

This clonotype has only a few counts. The chain is built from TRBV27 and TRBJ2-3, with 11 bases identical to TRBD2. J was trimmed by 2 bases and V by 4 bases; bases with no gene match: 2. The CDR3 sequence is 15 residues long. The V gene's germline CDR1 is MNHEY and CDR2 SMNVEV (reference sequence). The CDR3 DNA sequence: TGTGCCAGCAGTTCTAGCGGGGGGAACACAGATACGCAGTATTTT. It yields the protein CASSSSGGNTDTQYF.

In this sample, this clonotype turned up many times. The chain is built from TRBV6-2 or TRBV6-3 and TRBJ1-5; D remains unclear. The germline gives CDR1 MNHEY, CDR2 SVGEGT. The CDR3 is made up of 17 amino acids. V was pared by 7 bases and J by 4 bases, with 23 bases between. The CDR3 region has the DNA TGTGCCAGCACCCCGACCCTTTTGGGGTCGTTAAATCAGCCCCAGCATTTT. Its translation: CASTPTLLGSLNQPQHF.

This clonotype was observed a few times. The V and J genes are TRBV20-1 and TRBJ2-7; D remains ambiguous. The CDR3 covers 13 residues. V shed 3 bases and J shed 0 bases, with 9 bases lying between them. Germline CDR1 reads DFQATT; CDR2 reads SNEGSKA (reference sequence). The chain's CDR3 is CSARGPSSYEQYF. The CDR3 nucleotides are TGCAGTGCTAGGGGTCCATCCTCCTACGAGCAGTACTTC.